The subject of this entry is one TCR beta chain. The antigen is undetermined. These data come from a study of T cell responses to AZD1222 COVID-19 vaccine. Overall study findings and caveats: Donors were mostly white British, more females; clonal diversity possibly underestimated. Only a handful of AZD1222 recipients tested seropositive at baseline. Spike-specific TCR breadth and depth rose after two AZD1222 doses.

Method: immunoSEQ multiplex PCR; TCRdb's copy keeps in-frame clones and lacks some. The repertoire holds about 100,000 clones, around nine tenths seen once, with about a sixth in the top ten. The CDR3 is made up of 16 amino acids. From germline, CDR1 is LGHDT and CDR2 YNNKEL (reference sequence). Trimming shortened V by 3 bases and J by 6 bases, and 17 bases separated the two germline ends. The receptor comes from an adult in good health. The genes are TRBV3-1 (or the pseudogene TRBV3-2) and TRBJ1-4; tentative D call: TRBD1 (6 bases). The sample was peripheral blood, taken on day 0 of AZD1222 vaccination. The CDR3 bases are TGTGCCAGCAGCCATCAGGGGAACGTGGGGGATGAAAAACTGTTTTTT. Translated: CASSHQGNVGDEKLFF.